Listed here are 27 T cell receptor beta chains from one sample, sequenced in a study of T cell responses to AZD1222 COVID-19 vaccine. The repertoire was sequenced with immunoSEQ multiplex PCR; TCRdb's copy has only in-frame clones and lacks some. This sample has 95,000 to 150,000 clones, with roughly nine tenths found just once. The sample here was peripheral blood, taken on day 0 of AZD1222 vaccination. The receptors stem from an adult in good health.

The sample holds a few counts of this clone. V is TRBV4-2 and J is TRBJ2-5; the D gene could be TRBD1 or TRBD2 (5 bases each). CDR1 and CDR2 (germline): LGHNA, YNFKEQ. CDR3 length equals 14 residues. Trimming stripped 5 bases from V and 5 bases from J, with 15 bases between. The CDR3 sequence: CASSIRTWGETQYF. Here the CDR3 DNA reads TGTGCCAGCAGCATTCGGACATGGGGGGAGACCCAGTACTTC.

The chain employs TRBV28 and TRBJ1-5; D unclear. The germline V and J ends were trimmed by 4 bases and 2 bases, with 15 bases remaining between them. This CDR3 is 16 amino acids long. Germline values: CDR1 MDHEN, CDR2 SYDVKM. CDR3 DNA sequence: TGTGCCAGCAGTTCACCACCGAGGCAGGGCAATCAGCCCCAGCATTTT. Encoded protein: CASSSPPRQGNQPQHF.

There are a few counts of this clone. V gene TRBV3-1 (or the pseudogene TRBV3-2) combines with J gene TRBJ1-2; D gene ambiguous. V lost 2 bases and J lost 3, with 13 bases in between. The CDR3 sequence is 15 residues long. CDR1 LGHDT and CDR2 YNNKEL come from the germline V gene (reference sequence). The CDR3 loop reads CASSQSQSRHYGYTF. CDR3 nucleotides: TGTGCCAGCAGCCAATCACAGTCTAGGCACTATGGCTACACCTTC.

The V call is TRBV28, the J call TRBJ1-5; D not certain. Trimming pared 3 bases from V and 4 bases from J, leaving 13 bases between. Germline V gives CDR1 MDHEN, CDR2 SYDVKM. The CDR3 consists of 15 residues. The CDR3 loop is CASSLMWGGNQPQHF. In nucleotides, the CDR3 is TGTGCCAGCAGTTTGATGTGGGGAGGGAATCAGCCCCAGCATTTT.

Only a few counts were recorded for this clone. The chain is built from TRBV5-1 and TRBJ2-2, with D maybe TRBD1 (6 bases). Per germline, CDR1 SGHRS and CDR2 YFSETQ. The CDR3 is 14 residues long. Trimming stripped 7 bases from V and 2 bases from J, with 12 bases between. CDR3 nucleotides: TGCGCCAGCGGCCCAGGGGATAACACCGGGGAGCTGTTTTTT. It translates to CASGPGDNTGELFF.

This chain connects TRBV24-1 to TRBJ2-1, with 9 bases lining up with TRBD2. J was trimmed by 4 bases and V by 7 bases; bases with no gene match: 10. Germline-derived CDR1 and CDR2 are KGHDR and SFDVKD. This CDR3 comprises 16 residues. CDR3 residues: CATSQGAGGLYNEQFF. In DNA, the CDR3 is TGTGCCACCAGCCAAGGGGCGGGAGGGCTATACAATGAGCAGTTCTTC.

This rearrangement joins TRBV6-5 to TRBJ2-7; 7 bases line up with TRBD2. This CDR3 has 16 residues. V lost 2 bases, J lost 0 bases, and 7 bases stayed unmatched. CDR1 and CDR2 from the germline V gene are MNHEY and SVGAGI. This chain's CDR3 is CASSYRTSASSYEQYF. CDR3 nucleotide sequence: TGTGCCAGCAGTTACCGCACTAGCGCGAGCTCCTACGAGCAGTACTTC.

This chain joins TRBV2 and TRBJ2-7; D is uncertain. The length of the CDR3 is 11 residues. Trimming removed 5 bases from V and 2 bases from J, with 4 bases in between. Germline V gives CDR1 SNHLY, CDR2 FYNNEI. The CDR3 region is CASSSTYEQYF. The CDR3 nucleotides are TGTGCCAGCAGTAGCACCTACGAGCAGTACTTC.

CDR3 amino acids: CASSLGGRYGYTF. CDR3 bases: TGTGCCAGCAGTTTGGGGGGGCGCTATGGCTACACCTTC. The chain is built from TRBV27 and TRBJ1-2, with D perhaps matching TRBD1 (6 bases). The V end lost 3 bases, the J end lost 4 bases, and 9 bases lay between the germline ends. This CDR3 contains 13 residues. The V gene's germline CDR1 is MNHEY and CDR2 SMNVEV (reference sequence).

The count of this clone is one. The chain joins TRBV9 to TRBJ1-3; TRBD1 matches at 10 bases. J lost 0 bases, V lost 3 bases, and 3 bases had no gene match. Germline lookup yields CDR1 SGDLS and CDR2 YYNGEE. This CDR3 has 16 residues. The CDR3 sequence: CASSEGQGNSGNTIYF. CDR3 nucleotide sequence: TGTGCCAGCAGCGAGGGACAGGGGAACTCTGGAAACACCATATATTTT.

The rearrangement joins TRBV10-1 to TRBJ2-7; the match to TRBD2 covers 8 bases. The CDR3 spans 14 residues. CDR1 and CDR2 from the germline V gene are WNHNN and SYGVQD (reference sequence). V dropped 4 bases and J dropped 5; count of bases not matched to a gene: 7. This chain's CDR3 is CASSAGGLGDEQYF. The DNA of the CDR3 is TGCGCCAGCAGTGCGGGGGGACTAGGAGACGAGCAGTACTTC.

J is TRBJ2-4 and V is TRBV30, with D possibly being TRBD2 (5 bases). The V and J ends lost 0 bases and 2 bases respectively, with 8 bases between them. Germline CDR1 and CDR2: GTSNPN and SVGIG (reference sequence). The CDR3 is made up of 14 amino acids. The CDR3 bases are TGTGCCTGGAGTGTGAGAGGGACCAAAAACATTCAGTACTTC. Translated, it gives CAWSVRGTKNIQYF.

CDR3 DNA: TGTGCCTGGAACGGTGTAGCGGGAGGCACCCAAGAGACCCAGTACTTC. Translated: CAWNGVAGGTQETQYF. The V call is TRBV30, the J call TRBJ2-5; TRBD2 matches 10 bases. V was clipped by 4 bases and J by 1 base; unmatched bases: 9. The germline gives CDR1 GTSNPN, CDR2 SVGIG (reference sequence). The CDR3 is 16 amino acids.

The chain couples TRBV19 to TRBJ1-4, with D perhaps TRBD1 (5 bases). This CDR3 spans 14 amino acids. Trimming pared 3 bases from V and 5 bases from J, leaving 10 bases between. In germline, CDR1 is LNHDA, CDR2 SQIVND (reference sequence). CDR3 protein: CASSITGLNEKLFF. The DNA of the CDR3 is TGTGCCAGTAGTATCACGGGACTGAATGAAAAACTGTTTTTT. Based on the CDR3 plus reference TRBV19 and TRBJ1-4, the full variable domain is DGGITQSPKYLFRKEGQNVTLSCEQNLNHDAMYWYRQDPGQGLRLIYYSQIVNDFQKGDIAEGYSVSREKKESFPLTVTSAQKNPTAFYLCASSITGLNEKLFFGSGTQLSVL.

V is TRBV7-8 and J is TRBJ2-7; no clear D. The CDR3 covers 16 residues. CDR1 is SGHVS and CDR2 is FQNEAQ in the germline V gene. The V end was cut by 5 bases, the J end by 0 bases, with 17 bases between. CDR3 coding DNA: TGTGCCAGCAGCCCACAGACCCGTCGGAGCTCCTACGAGCAGTACTTC. Amino acids: CASSPQTRRSSYEQYF. The variable domain in full, completed from reference TRBV7-8 and TRBJ2-7, reads GAGVSQSPRYKVAKRGQDVALRCDPISGHVSLFWYQQALGQGPEFLTYFQNEAQLDKSGLPSDRFFAERPEGSVSTLKIQRTQQEDSAVYLCASSPQTRRSSYEQYFGPGTRLTVT.

The chain uses TRBV6-5 and TRBJ1-1, with D unresolved. The CDR3 has 13 residues. CDR1 is MNHEY and CDR2 is SVGAGI in the germline V gene. V lost 6 bases and J lost 7, with 15 bases in between. The CDR3 region has the DNA TGTGCCAGCAGACAAAGACTCGGAATTGAAGCTTTCTTT. This translates into CASRQRLGIEAFF.

V is TRBV28 and J is TRBJ1-5, with D possibly TRBD1 on 6 matching bases. Trimming removed 7 bases from V and 5 bases from J, with 15 bases in between. The germline gives CDR1 MDHEN, CDR2 SYDVKM. CDR3 length: 14 amino acids. CDR3 DNA: TGTGCCAGCACCACAGGGCACAGGGATCAGCCCCAGCATTTT. It specifies CASTTGHRDQPQHF.

This chain links TRBV6-1 with TRBJ1-4; 7 bases line up with TRBD1. The junction had 10 bases not matched to a gene; V was cut back by 4 bases and J by 5 bases. Germline V lookup: CDR1 MNHNS, CDR2 SASEGT. The CDR3 consists of 16 residues. The CDR3 nucleotides read TGTGCCAGCAGTGGGGGACAGAACACGATGAATGAAAAACTGTTTTTT. It codes for CASSGGQNTMNEKLFF.

This sequence joins TRBV5-6 and TRBJ2-1; D is uncertain. Germline CDR1 is SGHDT and CDR2 is YYEEEE. CDR3 length equals 16 residues. V was trimmed by 1 base and J by 0 bases, leaving 11 bases between them. The CDR3 DNA reads as TGTGCCAGCAGCTTGCGACGGTTAAGCTCCTACAATGAGCAGTTCTTC. It codes for CASSLRRLSSYNEQFF.

The chain carries TRBV2 and TRBJ1-5; D gene unclear. The germline V gene encodes CDR1 SNHLY and CDR2 FYNNEI. The V end was cut by 4 bases, the J end by 4 bases, with 8 bases between. The CDR3 runs 13 residues. CDR3 coding DNA: TGTGCCAGCAGTGCTGACCAGAATCAGCCCCAGCATTTT. This translates into CASSADQNQPQHF.

The chain carries TRBV9 and TRBJ2-5; D might be TRBD1 or TRBD2, each matching 6 bases. V was shortened by 0 bases and J by 4 bases, with 10 bases between the two germline ends. This CDR3 region has 14 residues. Germline V gene sequence: CDR1 SGDLS, CDR2 YYNGEE. The CDR3 nucleotides read TGTGCCAGCAGCGTAGGGGGGGCCGGAGAGACCCAGTACTTC. Translation: CASSVGGAGETQYF.

The chain is built from TRBV5-1 and TRBJ2-7; TRBD1 is a possible D gene (6 bases). CDR1 is SGHRS, CDR2 YFSETQ, per germline. The V end was cut by 2 bases, the J end by 5 bases, with 17 bases between. The CDR3 spans 15 residues. CDR3 sequence: CASSLDGRGFNEQYF. CDR3 nucleotide sequence: TGCGCCAGCAGCTTAGACGGCAGGGGTTTTAACGAGCAGTACTTC.

This clone was seen a single time. It is unclear where the CDR3 begins or ends on the DNA, so no DNA is shown, and the CDR3 is as TCRdb lists it. The J gene is TRBJ1-1, the V gene TRBV19; the D segment call TRBD1 is taken from the table without a DNA check. Inclusive of both ends, the CDR3 amounts to 14 amino acids. From germline, CDR1 is LNHDA and CDR2 SQIVND (reference sequence). This CDR3 reads CASTSGQGIVEAFF.

This CDR3 reads CASSLEGPNQPQHF. CDR3 in DNA: TGTGCCAGCAGTTTAGAGGGTCCTAATCAGCCCCAGCATTTT. This chain joins TRBV28 and TRBJ1-5; D uncertain. Germline CDR1 and CDR2: MDHEN and SYDVKM. The CDR3 is 14 residues long. The V end lost 2 bases, the J end lost 4 bases, and 9 bases lay between the germline ends.

The CDR3 region is CASSSAFAGELFF. CDR3 DNA: TGCGCCAGCAGCTCTGCTTTTGCCGGGGAGCTGTTTTTT. The gene calls are TRBV5-1 and TRBJ2-2; D ambiguous. In germline, CDR1 is SGHRS, CDR2 YFSETQ. Trimming took 3 bases from V and 6 from J, leaving 9 bases between them. This CDR3 contains 13 residues. Looking up the rest from reference TRBV5-1 and TRBJ2-2 gives the full variable domain: KAGVTQTPRYLIKTRGQQVTLSCSPISGHRSVSWYQQTPGQGLQFLFEYFSETQRNKGNFPGRFSGRQFSNSRSEMNVSTLELGDSALYLCASSSAFAGELFFGEGSRLTVL.

This chain joins TRBV25-1 and TRBJ1-4; D gene ambiguous. The germline V gene encodes CDR1 MGHDK and CDR2 SYGVNS. Trimming shortened V by 6 bases and J by 5 bases, and 16 bases separated the two germline ends. The CDR3 is 15 amino acids. The CDR3 protein is CASRDARHTNEKLFF. For the CDR3, the DNA is TGTGCCAGCAGGGACGCTCGGCATACAAATGAAAAACTGTTTTTT.

The gene calls are TRBV9 and TRBJ2-1; a possible D gene is TRBD2 (6 bases). CDR3 length: 15 residues. The germline gives CDR1 SGDLS, CDR2 YYNGEE. V was trimmed by 2 bases and J by 0 bases, leaving 9 bases between them. The CDR3 region is CASSVKAGSYNEQFF. The DNA of the CDR3 is TGTGCCAGCAGCGTCAAAGCGGGCTCCTACAATGAGCAGTTCTTC.